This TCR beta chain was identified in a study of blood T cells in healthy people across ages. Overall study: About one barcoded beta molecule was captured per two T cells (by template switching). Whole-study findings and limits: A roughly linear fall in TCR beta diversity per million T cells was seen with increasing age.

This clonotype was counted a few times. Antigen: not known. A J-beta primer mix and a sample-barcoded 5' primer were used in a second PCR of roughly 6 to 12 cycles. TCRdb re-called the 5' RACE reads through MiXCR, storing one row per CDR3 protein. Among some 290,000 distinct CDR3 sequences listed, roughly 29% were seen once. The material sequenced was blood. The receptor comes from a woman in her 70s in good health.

This CDR3 reads CASSLGLAAYNEQFF. In nucleotides, the CDR3 is TGTGCCAGCAGCTTAGGACTAGCGGCCTACAATGAGCAGTTCTTC. This rearrangement joins TRBV7-9 to TRBJ2-1, with 9 bases identical to TRBD2. The germline gives CDR1 SEHNR, CDR2 FQNEAQ (reference sequence). This CDR3 region has 15 residues. The V and J ends lost 1 base and 2 bases, in that order; junction bases with no gene match: 0. Based on the CDR3 plus reference TRBV7-9 and TRBJ2-1, the full variable domain is DTGVSQNPRHKITKRGQNVTFRCDPISEHNRLYWYRQTLGQGPEFLTYFQNEAQLEKSRLLSDRFSAERPKGSFSTLEIQRTEQGDSAMYLCASSLGLAAYNEQFFGPGTRLTVL.